This TCR beta chain was identified in a study of T cell responses to AZD1222 COVID-19 vaccine. Clones were read by immunoSEQ multiplex PCR, and TCRdb kept only the in-frame ones, dropping some. This table holds 110,000 or so clones, roughly 90% found once. Worth noting for this clone: Its specificity is not known.

Trimming cost V 2 bases and J 1 base, with 12 bases left between them. Germline loops: CDR1 SGHTA, CDR2 FQGTGA. The CDR3 totals 15 residues. General study findings and limits: Most donors were white British, females outnumbered males, and clonal diversity was possibly underestimated.

This TCR was sampled from an adult in good health. The chain links TRBV7-3 to TRBJ2-7; maybe TRBD1 (6 bases). Sequenced here: peripheral blood, sampled on day 0 of AZD1222 vaccination. The CDR3 DNA reads as TGTGCCAGCAGCTTAGACAGGATCGAATCCTACGAGCAGTACTTC. Translated, it gives CASSLDRIESYEQYF.